Listed below are T cell receptor beta chains from one sample, sequenced in a study of cytomegalovirus exposure and HLA in healthy donors. Produced via immunoSEQ multiplex PCR; TCRdb's table is partial and in-frame only. This table has 200,000 or so clones, 90% to 95% appearing once. Input material: PBMCs. These receptor sequences come from a woman between 18 and 30 years old in good health and CMV-seronegative. The CDR3 runs from the conserved cysteine through the conserved F or W. D genes are given only for firm matches. Some rows mark clone size as missing; the rest say once, few, many or name a class of expanded clone.

CDR3 DNA	CDR3 protein	clone size	D gene	V gene	J gene	CDR3 length
TGTGCCAGCAGTTTCACGGTTAGTAAGGCCAACGTCCTGACTTTC	CASSFTVSKANVLTF	NA	NA	TRBV6-5	TRBJ2-6	15
TGTGCCAGTAGTCGTCAGGGGGCGCGAGGGTTCCAGCCCCAGCATTTT	CASSRQGARGFQPQHF	NA	TRBD1	TRBV19	TRBJ1-5	16
TGTGCCAGCAGTCCCTCGGTGAGACGGGAGATCTATGGCTACACCTTC	CASSPSVRREIYGYTF	NA	NA	TRBV27	TRBJ1-2	16
TGTGCCAGCTCACCTTCGAGCGGGGATTACGAGCAGTACTTC	CASSPSSGDYEQYF	NA	TRBD2	TRBV18	TRBJ2-7	14
TGTGCCAGCAGATCCCTTGGGGGGTCCCCCTCTGGAAACACCATATATTTT	CASRSLGGSPSGNTIYF	NA	NA	TRBV28	TRBJ1-3	17
TGTGCCAGCAGCCAAGAGGGATACGAGCAGTACTTC	CASSQEGYEQYF	NA	NA	TRBV16	TRBJ2-7	12
TGCGCCAGCAGCTTCCGGGACAGGGTTCAAGGGACTGAAGCTTTCTTT	CASSFRDRVQGTEAFF	NA	TRBD1	TRBV5-1	TRBJ1-1	16
TGTGCCAGCAGTTGGTCACAGGGGAGCACTGAAGCTTTCTTT	CASSWSQGSTEAFF	NA	TRBD1	TRBV6-6	TRBJ1-1	14
TGTGCTAGTGGTTTTTGTAATGATATGGGCCTCGAGCAGTACTTC	CASGFCNDMGLEQYF	NA	NA	TRBV12-5	TRBJ2-7	15
TGTGCCAGCAGGACGGGGAGGGGATGGGAAAAACTGTTTTTT	CASRTGRGWEKLFF	NA	NA	TRBV6-1	TRBJ1-4	14
TGTGCCAGCAGCTTGGGGGTTCGAGGAGGAGAGACCCAGTACTTC	CASSLGVRGGETQYF	NA	NA	TRBV5-6	TRBJ2-5	15
TGTGCCAGTAGTATAGGGACTAGCGGGAGGTTAGGTGAGCAGTTCTTC	CASSIGTSGRLGEQFF	NA	TRBD2	TRBV19	TRBJ2-1	16
TGTGCCTGGAGTGTAAAGGGGACAGGGGGCTGGTTCTTGGACAACGACTTT	CAWSVKGTGGWFLDNDF	NA	TRBD1	TRBV30	TRBJ1-1	17
TGTGCCAGCAGTTTAAGCGGAGTCTACGAGCAGTACTTC	CASSLSGVYEQYF	NA	NA	TRBV28	TRBJ2-7	13
TGTGCCAGCAGCTTGGTACAGGGTAGAACTGAAGCTTTCTTT	CASSLVQGRTEAFF	NA	NA	TRBV5-4	TRBJ1-1	14
TGTGCCAGCAGCTTGGGTAGAAGAGGGATTAGGTCCTACAATGAGCAGTTCTTC	CASSLGRRGIRSYNEQFF	NA	NA	TRBV11-3	TRBJ2-1	18
TGTGCCAGCAGCCCTGGGAGGCAGAGCTATGGCTACACCTTC	CASSPGRQSYGYTF	NA	NA	TRBV11-2	TRBJ1-2	14
TGCGCCAGCAGTCAATCGACTAGCGGCTCCTACAATGAGCAGTTCTTC	CASSQSTSGSYNEQFF	NA	TRBD2	TRBV23-1	TRBJ2-1	16
TGTGCCAGCAGTTCCGGGACAGGGGTCGCCACCGGGGAGCTGTTTTTT	CASSSGTGVATGELFF	NA	TRBD1	TRBV6-6	TRBJ2-2	16
TGTGCCAGCAGTGAATGGACTAGCGGGAGGGAAGATACGCAGTATTTT	CASSEWTSGREDTQYF	once	TRBD2	TRBV6-1	TRBJ2-3	16
TGTGCCTGGAGTGCCACAGGGGCAGGAGGGGGCACTGAAGCTTTCTTT	CAWSATGAGGGTEAFF	NA	TRBD1	TRBV30	TRBJ1-1	16
TGTGCCAGCAGCAGGAACACCGGGGAGCTGTTTTTT	CASSRNTGELFF	NA	NA	TRBV27	TRBJ2-2	12